This T cell receptor beta chain was sequenced in a study of blood T cells in healthy people across ages. Concerning this clonotype: Its specificity is unknown.

Notes on the study in general: Observed TCR beta diversity per million T cells went down as age went up. This fall followed a roughly linear course with age.

Researchers isolated at least 6.5 million PBMCs per sample. This CDR3 spans 13 amino acids. The germline V gene encodes CDR1 MNHEY and CDR2 SMNVEV (reference sequence). V shed 5 bases, J shed 7 bases, and the junction held 5 bases outside the gene matches. The second PCR ran roughly 7 to 12 cycles with a sample-barcoded 5' primer and J-beta primers. TCRdb used MiXCR to reprocess the 5' RACE reads, holding one entry per CDR3 protein. This table has some 900,000 distinct CDR3 sequences, 40% to 60% appearing once. The sample comprised blood. The receptor comes from a man between 25 and 39 years old in good health. The chain links TRBV27 to TRBJ2-1; 7 bases map to TRBD1. In nucleotides, the CDR3 is TGTGCCAGCAGTGGGACAGAACTTAATGAGCAGTTCTTC. As protein: CASSGTELNEQFF.